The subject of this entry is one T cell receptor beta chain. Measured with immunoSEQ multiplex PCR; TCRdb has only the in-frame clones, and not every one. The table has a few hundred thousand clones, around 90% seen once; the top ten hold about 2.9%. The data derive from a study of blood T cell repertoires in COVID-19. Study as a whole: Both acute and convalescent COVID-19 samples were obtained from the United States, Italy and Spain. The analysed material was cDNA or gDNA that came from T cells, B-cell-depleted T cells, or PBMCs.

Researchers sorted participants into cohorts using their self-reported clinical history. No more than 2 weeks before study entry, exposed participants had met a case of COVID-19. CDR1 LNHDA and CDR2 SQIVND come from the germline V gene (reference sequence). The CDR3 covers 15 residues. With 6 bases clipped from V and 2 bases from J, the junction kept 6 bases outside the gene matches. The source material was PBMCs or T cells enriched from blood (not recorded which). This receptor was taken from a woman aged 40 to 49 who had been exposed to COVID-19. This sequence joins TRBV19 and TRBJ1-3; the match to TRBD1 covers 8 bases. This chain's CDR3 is CASSIWTGTGNTIYF. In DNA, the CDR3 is TGTGCCAGTAGCATCTGGACAGGGACTGGAAACACCATATATTTT.